This T cell receptor (beta chain) is drawn from a study of CD8 T cells in ankylosing spondylitis. As to this clonotype: Its target is unknown.

TCRdb reanalysed the 5' RACE reads using MiXCR and keeps one entry per CDR3 protein. This sample carries some 17,000 distinct CDR3 sequences, roughly 8.2% of them seen once, and the ten largest clones take around 37%. Study-level findings and limits: A subset of motif variants has previously been described in the synovial fluid and blood of reactive arthritis. Disease-linked clones bore a CD8+ phenotype, appearing relatively rarely in peripheral blood. One TCR beta motif, made up of roughly 8 highly homologous variants, appeared characteristic of ankylosing spondylitis blood. From matched ankylosing spondylitis synovial fluid, disease-linked clones were reportedly recovered at significantly enriched levels.

Sequencing was done on a sample of blood. The clonotype originates from a male donor with ankylosing spondylitis or in good health (not recorded which).

CDR3 nucleotide sequence: TGCGCCAGCAGCCTCGGGCCCCAAGGACCCTCCTACGAGCAGTACGTC. Its protein is CASSLGPQGPSYEQYV. The chain joins TRBV5-1 to TRBJ2-7; D ambiguous. Germline CDR1 reads SGHRS; CDR2 reads YFSETQ. V dropped 4 bases and J dropped 0 bases, with 17 bases sitting between them. CDR3 length: 16 residues.